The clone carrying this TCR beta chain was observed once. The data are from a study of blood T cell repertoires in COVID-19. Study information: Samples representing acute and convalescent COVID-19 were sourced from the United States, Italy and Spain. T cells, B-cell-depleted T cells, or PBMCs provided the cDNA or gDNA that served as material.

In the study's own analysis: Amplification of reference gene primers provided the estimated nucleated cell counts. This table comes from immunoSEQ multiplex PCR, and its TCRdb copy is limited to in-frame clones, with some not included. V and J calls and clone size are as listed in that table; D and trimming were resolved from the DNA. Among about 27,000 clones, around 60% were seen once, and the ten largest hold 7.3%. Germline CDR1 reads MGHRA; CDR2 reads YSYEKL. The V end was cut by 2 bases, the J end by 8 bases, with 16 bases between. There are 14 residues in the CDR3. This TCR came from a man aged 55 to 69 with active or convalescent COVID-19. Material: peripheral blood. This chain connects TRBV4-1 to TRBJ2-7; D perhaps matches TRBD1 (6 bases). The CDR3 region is CASSQYGGRSKQYF. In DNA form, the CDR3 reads TGCGCCAGCAGCCAATATGGGGGCAGGTCCAAGCAGTACTTC.